This TCR beta chain was obtained from a study of blood T cell repertoires in COVID-19. Study as a whole: Acute-phase and convalescent COVID-19 samples originated in the United States, Italy and Spain. In each case, the material was cDNA or gDNA derived from T cells, B-cell-depleted T cells, or PBMCs.

Libraries were prepared by immunoSEQ multiplex PCR; TCRdb keeps only in-frame clonotypes and omits some of them. There are 110,000 to 150,000 clones in the sample; 80% to 90% occur only once, and approximately 9.9% lies in the top ten. The clonotype originates from an elderly woman with acute or convalescent COVID-19. Sequencing was done on a sample of peripheral blood.

The CDR3 DNA follows: TGTGCCAGCAGCTCTCCGGGACAGGCTTTCCAAAAACGATACAATGAGCAGTTCTTC. The encoded protein is CASSSPGQAFQKRYNEQFF. V is TRBV7-2 and J is TRBJ2-1, with 8 bases fitting TRBD1. V lost 4 bases to trimming and J lost 4 bases; unmatched junction nucleotides: 18. The CDR3 sequence is 19 residues long. Germline CDR1 and CDR2: SGHTA and FQGNSA. Full variable domain (outside the CDR3, taken from reference TRBV7-2 and TRBJ2-1): GAGVSQSPSNKVTEKGKDVELRCDPISGHTALYWYRQSLGQGLEFLIYFQGNSAPDKSGLPSDRFSAERTGGSVSTLTIQRTQQEDSAVYLCASSSPGQAFQKRYNEQFFGPGTRLTVL.